Following are 5 T cell receptor beta chains from one sample sequenced in a study of identical twins. TCRdb re-called the 5' RACE reads with MiXCR, one entry per CDR3 protein. The sample consists of hundreds of thousands of distinct CDR3 sequences, over 20% of them appearing once. The sample also formed part of further work on T cells expressing NK-cell markers.

Sample: PBMCs. These receptors were taken from a woman aged 18-29 years in good health.

This rearrangement joins TRBV29-1 to TRBJ2-1; D might be TRBD1 or TRBD2, each matching 6 bases. V gave up 6 bases and J gave up 10 bases, with 22 bases separating them. CDR3 size: 14 residues. The germline V gene encodes CDR1 SQVTM and CDR2 ANQGSEA. CDR3 loop: CSVGGRRTAKEQFF. CDR3 coding DNA: TGCAGCGTGGGGGGAAGAAGGACAGCCAAAGAGCAGTTCTTC.

This clonotype was found a few times. The chain carries TRBV29-1 and TRBJ1-3; D may be TRBD1 (5 bases). This CDR3 has 14 residues. Germline-derived CDR1 and CDR2 are SQVTM and ANQGSEA. Deletions cut 6 bases from V and 0 bases from J, with 12 bases between. CDR3 sequence reads: CSVGRTDSGNTIYF. CDR3 coding DNA: TGCAGCGTGGGACGGACCGACTCTGGAAACACCATATATTTT.

This clonotype was observed a handful of times. The chain is built from TRBV12-3 or TRBV12-4 and TRBJ1-1, with D possibly TRBD1 on 5 matching bases. The CDR3 length is 17 residues. The V end was cut by 5 bases, the J end by 2 bases, with 21 bases between. This chain's CDR3 is CASSRRQTQVINTEAFF. The CDR3, as DNA: TGTGCCAGCAGTCGCCGACAGACACAAGTAATAAACACTGAAGCTTTCTTT.

This clonotype has ten or more counts. The V and J genes are TRBV20-1 and TRBJ2-1; D is unclear. The germline V gene has CDR1 DFQATT and CDR2 SNEGSKA (reference sequence). This CDR3 region has 14 residues. The CDR3 loop reads CSLDPESSYNEQFF. Here the CDR3 DNA reads TGCAGCTTGGACCCGGAAAGCTCCTACAATGAGCAGTTCTTC.

This clonotype showed up just a few times. The chain uses TRBV6-1 and TRBJ2-3, with D perhaps TRBD1 or TRBD2 (5 bases each). This CDR3 has 13 residues. In germline, CDR1 is MNHNS, CDR2 SASEGT. V lost 7 bases and J lost 1, with 9 bases in between. In DNA form, the CDR3 reads TGTGCCAGCATGGGGGAGCGCACAGATACGCAGTATTTT. It yields the protein CASMGERTDTQYF.